This is a list of T cell receptor beta chains from one sample in a study of blood T cells in healthy people across ages. MiXCR, run by TCRdb on the 5' RACE reads, gives a single entry per CDR3 protein. This sample yields 1.8 million or so distinct CDR3 sequences, of which approximately 39% are seen a single time; approximately 22% belongs to the top ten. The sample was blood. These receptors were obtained from a human donor in good health. The CDR3 runs from the conserved cysteine through the conserved F or W. A D gene is named only where the DNA matches it firmly. The size field is filled for only some rows; it gives once, few, many or a size class.

J,D,size,V,CDR3,DNA
TRBJ2-1,TRBD2,NA,TRBV4-3,CASSQSAGPRYEQFF,TGCGCCAGCAGCCAATCAGCGGGGCCGCGCTATGAGCAGTTCTTC
TRBJ2-1,NA,NA,TRBV10-3,CAVRDHYNEQFF,TGTGCCGTCAGGGACCACTACAATGAGCAGTTCTTC
TRBJ1-2,TRBD1,NA,TRBV2,CASGRQGKTGYTF,TGTGCCAGCGGTAGACAGGGAAAGACCGGCTACACCTTC
TRBJ2-1,NA,few,TRBV7-6,CASSSLVGPEQFF,TGTGCCAGCAGCTCACTAGTGGGCCCTGAGCAGTTCTTC
TRBJ2-7,TRBD2,NA,TRBV6-6,CASSLWSGGADEQYF,TGTGCCAGCAGCCTCTGGAGCGGGGGGGCCGACGAGCAGTACTTC
TRBJ2-5,NA,NA,TRBV7-9,CASSEDLYDEQYF,TGTGCCAGCAGCGAGGACTTATACGATGAGCAGTACTTC
TRBJ2-3,NA,NA,TRBV7-9,CASIRLDGTDTQYF,TGTGCCAGCATTCGGCTTGACGGCACAGATACGCAGTATTTT
TRBJ1-6,NA,once,TRBV2,CASSLTDPVNSPLHF,TGTGCCAGCAGCCTAACAGACCCCGTTAATTCACCCCTCCACTTT
TRBJ1-1,NA,few,TRBV9,CASTGPGTDGTEAFF,TGTGCCAGCACCGGCCCAGGGACCGACGGCACTGAAGCTTTCTTT
TRBJ1-2,NA,NA,TRBV24-1,CATSDNGGSYGYTF,TGTGCCACCAGTGATAACGGGGGCAGCTATGGCTACACCTTC
TRBJ1-1,NA,NA,TRBV20-1,CSASPRQTLAAFF,TGCAGTGCTAGCCCCCGACAGACCCTCGCGGCTTTCTTT
TRBJ2-3,TRBD2,many,TRBV29-1,CSFTSGGAQYF,TGCAGCTTTACTAGCGGGGGTGCGCAGTATTTT
TRBJ2-7,NA,few,TRBV7-3,CASSVVGSEQYF,TGTGCCAGCAGCGTCGTGGGGTCCGAGCAGTACTTC
TRBJ2-7,NA,few,TRBV28,CASSLPLSKNEQYF,TGTGCCAGCAGTTTACCCCTTTCGAAAAACGAGCAGTACTTC
TRBJ2-7,NA,NA,TRBV20-1,CSAGFYEQYF,TGCAGTGCTGGCTTCTACGAGCAGTACTTC
TRBJ1-2,TRBD1,NA,TRBV6-2/TRBV6-3,CASRGAGTVYGYTF,TGTGCCAGCAGAGGCGCCGGGACAGTTTATGGCTACACCTTC
TRBJ2-7,NA,NA,TRBV10-3,CAISEVDSSYEQYF,TGTGCCATCAGTGAAGTCGACAGCTCCTACGAGCAGTACTTC
TRBJ2-5,NA,NA,TRBV5-6,CASSLDGEGLETQYF,TGTGCCAGCAGCTTGGATGGTGAGGGGTTGGAGACCCAGTACTTC
TRBJ1-5,NA,few,TRBV7-9,CASTVSNQPQHF,TGTGCCAGCACGGTGAGCAATCAGCCCCAGCATTTT
TRBJ2-3,NA,NA,TRBV7-2,CASSFQGRKGTDTQYF,TGTGCCAGCAGCTTCCAAGGGAGGAAAGGCACAGATACGCAGTATTTT
TRBJ2-2,NA,NA,TRBV29-1,CSAQGPTGELFF,TGCAGCGCCCAGGGACCCACCGGGGAGCTGTTTTTT
TRBJ2-2,NA,NA,TRBV7-2,CASSPAVATNTGELFF,TGTGCCAGCAGCCCAGCGGTGGCGACGAACACCGGGGAGCTGTTTTTT
TRBJ1-2,NA,NA,TRBV6-5,CASNRGTSNYGYTF,TGTGCCAGCAATAGGGGGACCTCTAACTATGGCTACACCTTC
TRBJ1-1,TRBD1,NA,TRBV5-1,CASSTAQGAGTEAFF,TGCGCCAGCAGCACGGCACAGGGGGCAGGTACTGAAGCTTTCTTT
TRBJ1-6,NA,NA,TRBV7-2,CASSLGVGQGFGNSPLHF,TGTGCCAGCAGCTTAGGAGTAGGGCAGGGATTTGGTAATTCACCCCTCCACTTT
TRBJ2-7,NA,NA,TRBV29-1,CSVVEKRQTYEQYF,TGCAGCGTGGTGGAGAAGCGGCAGACCTACGAGCAGTACTTC
TRBJ2-1,TRBD1,NA,TRBV28,CASSLRQGARNEQFF,TGTGCCAGCAGTTTAAGGCAGGGGGCTCGAAATGAGCAGTTCTTC
TRBJ1-5,NA,NA,TRBV4-3,CASSQGAGGHQPQHF,TGCGCCAGCAGCCAAGGGGCGGGGGGCCATCAGCCCCAGCATTTT
TRBJ2-6,NA,NA,TRBV20-1,CSAPISGANVLTF,TGCAGTGCCCCTATCTCTGGGGCCAACGTCCTGACTTTC
TRBJ2-7,TRBD2,NA,TRBV29-1,CSVEDRASGGWTYEQYF,TGCAGCGTTGAAGATCGGGCTAGCGGGGGGTGGACCTACGAGCAGTACTTC
TRBJ2-7,NA,few,TRBV20-1,CSASTTKIEQYF,TGCAGTGCTAGTACTACTAAGATCGAGCAGTACTTC
TRBJ1-2,NA,few,TRBV5-6,CASSLIQPYGYTF,TGTGCCAGCAGCTTGATACAGCCCTATGGCTACACCTTC
TRBJ2-1,NA,NA,TRBV7-2,CASSSQTYEQFF,TGTGCCAGCAGCTCTCAAACCTACGAGCAGTTCTTC
TRBJ1-2,NA,few,TRBV20-1,CSARDPGYTF,TGCAGTGCTAGAGATCCCGGCTACACCTTC
TRBJ2-2,NA,NA,TRBV7-6,CASSFDRISNTGELFF,TGTGCCAGCAGCTTCGACAGAATCTCGAACACCGGGGAGCTGTTTTTT
TRBJ2-7,NA,NA,TRBV7-2,CASSPGRGSSSYKQYF,TGTGCCAGCAGCCCAGGACGAGGGTCGAGCTCCTACAAGCAGTACTTC
TRBJ2-1,NA,NA,TRBV7-3,CASSPGIGLDGEQFF,TGTGCCAGCAGCCCGGGAATAGGGCTAGATGGCGAGCAGTTCTTC
TRBJ2-4,NA,NA,TRBV4-2,CASSQVGDLYNKNIQYF,TGTGCCAGCAGCCAAGTGGGGGATCTGTATAACAAAAACATTCAGTACTTC
TRBJ2-1,NA,NA,TRBV29-1,CSVEPGSQETQFF,TGCAGCGTTGAGCCAGGGAGCCAAGAGACCCAGTTCTTC
TRBJ2-3,NA,NA,TRBV20-1,CSARDVSLTDTQYF,TGCAGTGCTAGAGATGTCTCCCTCACAGATACGCAGTATTTT
TRBJ1-2,TRBD1,few,TRBV20-1,CSASGTGVNYGYTF,TGCAGTGCTTCCGGGACAGGGGTTAACTATGGCTACACCTTC
TRBJ2-5,NA,NA,TRBV20-1,CSARGRRGFAGETQYF,TGCAGTGCTAGAGGTAGACGGGGTTTCGCCGGGGAGACCCAGTACTTC